The T cell receptor beta chain under discussion was sequenced for a study of identical twins. Whole-study findings and limits: Cord blood's abundant beta clonotypes had fewer insertions, unlike memory repertoires. Twins showed weaker excess sharing in their beta out-of-frame sequences.

TCRdb re-analysed the 5' RACE reads in MiXCR, keeping a single row per CDR3 protein. The table includes roughly 690,000 distinct CDR3 sequences, about 20% detected once. The CDR3 length is 15 residues. CDR1 and CDR2 from the germline V gene are ENHRY and SYGVKD. The V and J ends lost 4 bases and 4 bases respectively, with 15 bases between them. A word on this clonotype: The antigen remains undetermined.

These data were also filed under a second study, of T cells expressing NK-cell markers.

Material: PBMCs. The chain carries TRBV10-3 and TRBJ2-3; perhaps TRBD1 as D (6 bases). The receptor's source is a woman younger than 30 in good health. CDR3 amino acids: CAISAQGLSADTQYF. The CDR3 coding sequence is TGTGCCATCAGTGCGCAGGGGCTCAGTGCAGATACGCAGTATTTT.